Presented here are 23 T cell receptor beta chains from one specimen sequenced in a study of T-cell reconstitution after alpha-beta-depleted transplantation in children. Preparing the TCRbeta library involved the use of unique molecular identifiers. TCRdb analysed the PCR reads with MiXCR anew, one entry per CDR3 protein. Here the sample spans 780,000 or so distinct CDR3 sequences, 16% being singletons. The input for sequencing was PBMCs, mostly from graft donor cells, taken 360 days after TCRalphabeta/CD19-depleted stem cell transplant. These receptors were obtained from a male patient younger than 18 who had a stem cell transplant for acute lymphoblastic leukemia, so the T cells may come from the graft donor.

This clonotype was found many times. The chain joins TRBV4-1 to TRBJ2-5; D gene uncertain. Germline assignment: CDR1 MGHRA and CDR2 YSYEKL. V lost 2 bases to trimming and J lost 1 base, with 5 bases between them. This CDR3 comprises 13 residues. The DNA for the CDR3 is TGCGCCAGCAGCCAATTAGTCCAAGAGACCCAGTACTTC. This encodes CASSQLVQETQYF.

The table lists this clonotype with many counts. The CDR3 nucleotides are TGTGCCAGCTCGTCCGCGACTATCTCCTACGAGCAGTACTTC. Protein product: CASSSATISYEQYF. The rearrangement links TRBV18 to TRBJ2-7; tentative D call: TRBD2 (5 bases). CDR3 size: 14 residues. In germline, CDR1 is KGHSH, CDR2 LQKENI. With 6 bases removed from V and 0 bases from J, the gap between germline ends came to 12 bases.

This chain uses TRBV27 with TRBJ2-1, with 14 nucleotides matching TRBD2. Trimming removed 2 bases from V and 7 bases from J; junction bases left unmatched: 13. The CDR3 has 19 residues. The V gene's germline CDR1 is MNHEY and CDR2 SMNVEV (reference sequence). CDR3 amino acids: CASSLQGLAGEWVLNEQFF. As DNA, the CDR3 is TGTGCCAGCAGTTTACAGGGACTAGCGGGAGAATGGGTTTTGAATGAGCAGTTCTTC.

Points on this clonotype: The junction does not match germline at one end; this may be a read error. The chain is built from TRBV12-3 or TRBV12-4 and TRBJ1-2, with 9 positions matching TRBD1. CDR3 length: 13 residues. CDR3 protein: CASSLATGGGRDF. In DNA, the CDR3 is TGTGCCAGCAGTTTGGCGACAGGGGGAGGGCGTGACTTC.

This clonotype has a handful of counts. The CDR3 DNA is TGTGCCAGCAGCCCCCGGGGTAGCGGGGGGCCGACCTACAATGAGCAGTTCTTC. This gives the protein CASSPRGSGGPTYNEQFF. The V gene is TRBV9, the J gene TRBJ2-1; 10 nucleotides align to TRBD2. Unmatched junction bases numbered 12, after V lost 4 bases and J lost 2 bases. This CDR3 contains 18 residues. Per the germline V gene, CDR1 is SGDLS and CDR2 is YYNGEE.

This rearrangement joins TRBV5-1 to TRBJ1-2; TRBD1 agrees at 9 bases. Germline V CDR1 and CDR2: SGHRS, YFSETQ. The CDR3 extends over 16 amino acids. J gave up 6 bases and V 4 bases, and 13 bases lay outside the gene matches. CDR3: CASSPGPEDRGHGYTF. CDR3 DNA: TGCGCCAGCAGCCCTGGCCCTGAGGACAGGGGTCATGGCTACACCTTC.

The chain couples TRBV6-5 to TRBJ1-5; D not resolved. V was cut by 0 bases and J by 0 bases, with 12 bases left in between. The CDR3 is made up of 17 amino acids. Germline loops: CDR1 MNHEY, CDR2 SVGAGI. The CDR3 protein is CASSYSRERYSNQPQHF. In nucleotides, the CDR3 is TGTGCCAGCAGTTACTCAAGGGAGCGGTATAGCAATCAGCCCCAGCATTTT.

In its sample, this clonotype was seen a few times. The chain carries TRBV4-1 and TRBJ2-5; D unclear. The CDR3 has 15 residues. V dropped 4 bases and J dropped 2 bases, with 14 bases sitting between them. CDR1 is MGHRA and CDR2 is YSYEKL in the germline V gene. CDR3 region: CASSLLAVIQETQYF. The CDR3 region has the DNA TGCGCCAGCAGCCTCCTGGCGGTGATACAAGAGACCCAGTACTTC.

This chain joins TRBV20-1 and TRBJ1-5, with unresolved D. Looked up from germline, CDR1 is DFQATT and CDR2 is SNEGSKA (reference sequence). V lost 3 bases and J lost 0, with 9 bases in between. The CDR3 length is 14 residues. Written as DNA, the CDR3 is TGCAGTGCTAGTACCCGCCTTAGCAATCAGCCCCAGCATTTT. Protein sequence: CSASTRLSNQPQHF.

This clonotype was observed once. Likely a read error: the CDR3 ends without its conserved phenylalanine or tryptophan. The rearrangement uses TRBV29-1 and TRBJ1-1; 12 nucleotides match TRBD1. Germline V CDR1 and CDR2: SQVTM, ANQGSEA. J lost 7 bases, V lost 4 bases, and 10 bases had no gene match. This CDR3 is built from 15 residues. The CDR3 loop reads CSVVVWDRGQSEAFY. The CDR3 region has the DNA TGCAGCGTTGTAGTCTGGGACAGGGGGCAGAGTGAAGCTTTCTAT.

This clonotype has at least ten counts. The V call is TRBV29-1, the J call TRBJ2-5; D not resolved. The V gene lost 6 bases and the J gene lost 2 bases, with 4 bases spanning the gap. The CDR3 is made up of 10 amino acids. Germline V gene lookup returns CDR1 SQVTM and CDR2 ANQGSEA. CDR3 sequence (DNA): TGCAGCGTGGGTCAAGAGACCCAGTACTTC. Translated, it gives CSVGQETQYF.

The rearrangement joins TRBV6-1 to TRBJ1-2; 8 bases agree with TRBD1. The germline gives CDR1 MNHNS, CDR2 SASEGT. J was trimmed by 4 bases and V by 7 bases; bases with no gene match: 5. This CDR3 contains 13 residues. CDR3 bases: TGTGCCAGCACCCCAGACAGGGGCTATGGCTACACCTTC. Its translation: CASTPDRGYGYTF.

The chain joins TRBV6-1 to TRBJ2-2, with 10 bases fitting TRBD2. V dropped 4 bases and J dropped 4; count of bases not matched to a gene: 9. The germline V gene has CDR1 MNHNS and CDR2 SASEGT. The CDR3 contains 17 residues. CDR3 nucleotides: TGTGCCAGCAGTGGACCCGGGACTAGCGACCTCACCGGGGAGCTGTTTTTT. Translated: CASSGPGTSDLTGELFF.

This clonotype appeared a few times. CDR3 nucleotides: TGTGCCAGCAGACCCGACGGGGTGAGCGTAATGAGCTCCTACAATGAGCAGTTCTTC. Its translation: CASRPDGVSVMSSYNEQFF. The V gene is TRBV5-6, the J gene TRBJ2-1, with D perhaps matching TRBD2 (5 bases). V lost 5 bases, J lost 0 bases, and 24 bases lay in between. The length of the CDR3 is 19 residues. CDR1 and CDR2 (germline): SGHDT, YYEEEE.

The CDR3 protein is CASSPAGGPHNEQFF. The CDR3 region has the DNA TGTGCCAGCAGCCCGGCGGGAGGGCCCCACAATGAGCAGTTCTTC. V usage is TRBV14 and J usage is TRBJ2-1; 9 nucleotides match TRBD2. The CDR3 is 15 residues long. Germline CDR1 is SGHDN and CDR2 is FVKESK. Trimming cost V 4 bases and J 5 bases; bases outside gene matches: 6.

The chain links TRBV7-3 to TRBJ2-3; 13 bases fit TRBD2. The ends lost 5 bases at V and 6 bases at J; junction bases unmatched: 11. The CDR3 consists of 17 residues. The germline V gene encodes CDR1 SGHTA and CDR2 FQGTGA. The DNA for the CDR3 is TGTGCCAGCAGCCCCGTAGGGACTAGCGGGAACACTGATACGCAGTATTTT. This encodes CASSPVGTSGNTDTQYF.

The genes are TRBV15 and TRBJ2-1, with 10 bases lining up with TRBD2. V trimming: 2 bases; J trimming: 7 bases; junction bases outside the gene matches: 11. This CDR3 has 17 residues. CDR1 LNHNV and CDR2 YYDKDF come from the germline V gene (reference sequence). The CDR3 here is CATSRPSAGGPWNEQFF. The CDR3 DNA is TGTGCCACCAGCAGACCCTCAGCGGGAGGGCCGTGGAATGAGCAGTTCTTC.

J is TRBJ1-2 and V is TRBV7-9; D is uncertain. Germline V CDR1 and CDR2: SEHNR, FQNEAQ (reference sequence). V was clipped by 6 bases and J by 2 bases, with 10 bases between them. The CDR3 contains 13 residues. In nucleotides, the CDR3 is TGTGCCAGCAGGCCGCCAGGCAACTATGGCTACACCTTC. This encodes CASRPPGNYGYTF.

The V gene is TRBV9, the J gene TRBJ2-1; D might be TRBD2 (5 bases). This CDR3 has 18 residues. CDR1 is SGDLS, CDR2 YYNGEE, per germline. V lost 0 bases and J lost 0, with 16 bases in between. CDR3 in DNA: TGTGCCAGCAGCGTAGAATCTCTAGCATTAAGCTCCTACAATGAGCAGTTCTTC. Translating it yields CASSVESLALSSYNEQFF.

This clonotype was seen more than once but under ten times. The chain uses TRBV29-1 and TRBJ1-1; perhaps TRBD1 as D (5 bases). The germline V gene has CDR1 SQVTM and CDR2 ANQGSEA. Trimming removed 3 bases at V and 6 bases at J, with 11 bases between. The CDR3 totals 12 residues. CDR3 nucleotides: TGCAGCGTTGACCTTGGGACGGCTGAAGCTTTCTTT. Protein: CSVDLGTAEAFF.

This clonotype has just a few counts. This chain links TRBV28 with TRBJ2-7, with 13 bases identical to TRBD2. The V gene's germline CDR1 is MDHEN and CDR2 SYDVKM. J gave up 0 bases and V 8 bases, and 7 bases lay outside the gene matches. This CDR3 has 16 amino acids. CDR3 nucleotide sequence: TGTGCCAGCGACTACCGGACTAGCGGGAGCTCCTACGAGCAGTACTTC. Residues: CASDYRTSGSSYEQYF.

This clonotype was seen a handful of times. This chain connects TRBV7-6 to TRBJ2-7; 7 positions match TRBD2. Germline lookup yields CDR1 SGHVS and CDR2 FNYEAQ. V dropped 2 bases and J dropped 4; count of bases not matched to a gene: 5. The CDR3 has 14 amino acids. The CDR3 region has the DNA TGTGCCAGCAGCTTACGGGAACTAGCGTACGAGCAGTACTTC. The encoded protein is CASSLRELAYEQYF.

The chain joins TRBV29-1 to TRBJ1-2; the D gene is possibly TRBD1 (5 bases). Looked up from germline, CDR1 is SQVTM and CDR2 is ANQGSEA. V was cut by 0 bases and J by 4 bases, with 18 bases left in between. The CDR3 consists of 16 residues. CDR3 sequence: CSVEERVSTAGYGYTF. CDR3 nucleotides: TGCAGCGTTGAAGAAAGGGTGTCGACAGCGGGCTATGGCTACACCTTC.